This T cell receptor beta chain was found in a study of human T cells and chemical hapten exposure. This clonotype was detected ten times or more. Time point reported: patch test 1, 2 weeks after DPC sensitization. Specified treatment: therapeutic diphenylcyclopropenone sensitization with weekly scalp DPC. TCRdb reprocessed the RACE reads with MiXCR, giving one entry per CDR3 protein. The sample lists more than 95,000 distinct CDR3 sequences; over 10% were seen once. From germline, CDR1 is SEHNR and CDR2 FQNEAQ (reference sequence). This CDR3 is 13 amino acids long. V dropped 2 bases and J dropped 6 bases, with 8 bases sitting between them.

This receptor was obtained from a woman aged 45-59 years with alopecia areata. Some clones in this sample may be carry-over from other donors' samples. This sequence joins TRBV7-9 and TRBJ2-1; unclear D gene. Sequenced material: whole blood, taken in connection with sensitization to the hapten diphenylcyclopropenone (DPC). The CDR3 DNA reads TGTGCCAGCAGCTTAACAGCCTCCAATGAGCAGTTCTTC. Protein product: CASSLTASNEQFF.